A selection of T cell receptor beta chains follows, all from one sample in a study of beta chain features in type 1 diabetes. Here immunoSEQ multiplex PCR was the method, and the copy in TCRdb shows in-frame clones only, minus some. The sample has approximately 250,000 clones; roughly 24% are singletons. The specimen was naive CD4+ T cells from blood. The receptor source for this set is a woman in her twenties or thirties with type 1 diabetes. Each CDR3 is given with its conserved first and last residue. D genes are given only for firm matches. Not every row has a clone size; where given, it reads once, few, many or a size class.

clone size	D gene	CDR3 length	V gene	J gene	CDR3 DNA	CDR3 protein
NA	NA	11	TRBV2	TRBJ1-1	TGTGCCAGCAGCCTACACTATGAAGCTTTCTTT	CASSLHYEAFF
few	TRBD1	14	TRBV29-1	TRBJ1-1	TGCAGCGCAGTAGGGGGCGAGGGCGACACTGAAGCTTTCTTT	CSAVGGEGDTEAFF
few	NA	12	TRBV29-1	TRBJ1-1	TGCAGCGTTGAATCACAGGGTACTGAAGCTTTCTTT	CSVESQGTEAFF
few	NA	18	TRBV6-1	TRBJ2-7	TGTGCCAGCAGTGAAATTCCTTGGGGGGGGGCCGCCGGATCCGAGCAGTACTTC	CASSEIPWGGAAGSEQYF
few	TRBD1	14	TRBV28	TRBJ1-2	TGTGCCAGCAGTTTAGACCCGACAGGGAAGGGCTACACCTTC	CASSLDPTGKGYTF
NA	NA	13	TRBV2	TRBJ1-1	TGTGCCAGCAGGGGACAACCGAACACTGAAGCTTTCTTT	CASRGQPNTEAFF
NA	TRBD2	13	TRBV5-1	TRBJ2-7	TGCGCCAGCAAGGTAGCGGGGTCCTACGAGCAGTACTTC	CASKVAGSYEQYF
NA	NA	15	TRBV9	TRBJ2-7	TGTGCCAGCAGCGTAGCCCCGTCCAGAACCTACGAGCAGTACTTC	CASSVAPSRTYEQYF
few	TRBD1	15	TRBV30	TRBJ2-2	TGTGCCTGGAGTGAAGGGACAGGGGGCATAGGGGAGCTGTTTTTT	CAWSEGTGGIGELFF
few	NA	12	TRBV6-1	TRBJ2-7	TGTGCCAGCAGTGAAGTTATCTACGAGCAGTACTTC	CASSEVIYEQYF
NA	NA	15	TRBV25-1	TRBJ2-1	TGTGCCAGCAGTGAAATCAGCGTGTCCTACAATGAGCAGTTCTTC	CASSEISVSYNEQFF
NA	NA	16	TRBV28	TRBJ2-1	TGTGCCAGCAGTTTACAGGGGCCCTTAGCCTACAATGAGCAGTTCTTC	CASSLQGPLAYNEQFF
few	TRBD1	13	TRBV28	TRBJ2-7	TGTGCCAGCACGAGACAGGGTGGTTACGAGCAGTACTTC	CASTRQGGYEQYF
few	TRBD2	16	TRBV5-1	TRBJ2-5	TGCGCCAGCAGCTTGGCCTTGCGGGAGGCCGGGGAGACCCAGTACTTC	CASSLALREAGETQYF
few	TRBD1	14	TRBV2	TRBJ1-2	TGTGCCAGCATCCCCGGACAGGGTGACTATGGCTACACCTTC	CASIPGQGDYGYTF
few	TRBD2	16	TRBV5-8	TRBJ2-1	TGTGCCAGCAGCCCATGGGTGACTAGCGGCCACAATGAGCAGTTCTTC	CASSPWVTSGHNEQFF
few	TRBD1	16	TRBV5-1	TRBJ2-6	TGCGCCAGCAGCGGCCGGACAGGCTCTGGGGCCAACGTCCTGACTTTC	CASSGRTGSGANVLTF
NA	NA	12	TRBV28	TRBJ1-2	TGTGCCAGCAGTTCGGGGTTCGGGGGCTACACCTTC	CASSSGFGGYTF
NA	TRBD2	15	TRBV9	TRBJ2-1	TGTGCCAGCAGCGAAAGACTAGCGGGAAGTTATGAGCAGTTCTTC	CASSERLAGSYEQFF
NA	TRBD2	15	TRBV30	TRBJ2-7	TGTGCCTGGAGTCGGGGGAGGGCCTCGGGGTTCGAGCAGTACTTC	CAWSRGRASGFEQYF
few	NA	14	TRBV6-5	TRBJ1-2	TGTGCCAGCAGCCTAGACACAGGGAACTATGGCTACACCTTC	CASSLDTGNYGYTF
NA	NA	12	TRBV29-1	TRBJ1-2	TGCAGCGTTGGGGGGGGCGGCTATGGCTACACCTTC	CSVGGGGYGYTF
NA	TRBD1	13	TRBV10-3	TRBJ1-5	TGTGCCATCACCGGACAGGCCAATCAGCCCCAGCATTTT	CAITGQANQPQHF
NA	NA	17	TRBV10-3	TRBJ2-5	TGTGCCATCAGTGGGGGGACTAAGCAGGGGACTCAAGAGACCCAGTACTTC	CAISGGTKQGTQETQYF
few	TRBD2	15	TRBV9	TRBJ2-2	TGTGCCAGCAGCGCCACTAGCGGGAGGACCGGGGAGCTGTTTTTT	CASSATSGRTGELFF
NA	NA	11	TRBV30	TRBJ1-1	TGTGCCTGGAGCCCTACAGGGTTGGCTTTCTTT	CAWSPTGLAFF
few	NA	12	TRBV19	TRBJ1-1	TGTGCCAGTCTTGACAGATACACTGAAGCTTTCTTT	CASLDRYTEAFF
NA	TRBD1	14	TRBV19	TRBJ2-5	TGTGCCAGTAGTATCCTGGACAGGGTGGAGACCCAGTACTTC	CASSILDRVETQYF
NA	NA	13	TRBV5-1	TRBJ1-3	TGCGCCAGCAGCTTGGATGGGGCAATTACCATATATTTT	CASSLDGAITIYF
few	NA	11	TRBV29-1	TRBJ2-3	TGCAGCGCCGTCCTTGCGGATACGCAGTATTTT	CSAVLADTQYF
once	TRBD1	15	TRBV4-1	TRBJ1-3	TGCGCCAGCAGCCAAGCGGGACAGGGCCGCGACACCATATATTTT	CASSQAGQGRDTIYF
NA	NA	12	TRBV28	TRBJ2-5	TGTGCCAGCACGTCAGGGGCAGAGACCCAGTACTTC	CASTSGAETQYF
NA	TRBD2	15	TRBV2	TRBJ2-1	TGTGCCAGCAGCGCAGGGACTAGCGGGAGCAATGAGCAGTTCTTC	CASSAGTSGSNEQFF
few	NA	12	TRBV2	TRBJ1-2	TGTGCCAGCAGTGCGGACAGTAACGGCTACACCTTC	CASSADSNGYTF
few	NA	13	TRBV27	TRBJ1-1	TGTGCCAGCAGTTTCCCCAGGGGCACTGAAGCTTTCTTT	CASSFPRGTEAFF
NA	TRBD2	18	TRBV4-1	TRBJ2-5	TGCGCCAGCAGACCTTCTAGCGGGGGGCCTAAGTGGCAAGAGACCCAGTACTTC	CASRPSSGGPKWQETQYF
few	TRBD2	15	TRBV29-1	TRBJ2-7	TGCAGCGTTGGTATTAGCGGGAGCGACTCGGCCGAGCAGTACTTC	CSVGISGSDSAEQYF
NA	TRBD2	17	TRBV27	TRBJ2-3	TGTGCCAGCAGCCTATGGTCGGGCGGGAGTAGGGCAGATACGCAGTATTTT	CASSLWSGGSRADTQYF
once	NA	15	TRBV7-3	TRBJ2-1	TGTGCCAGCAGCTTAGCGTTTAGCTCCTACAATGAGCAGTTCTTC	CASSLAFSSYNEQFF
NA	NA	13	TRBV9	TRBJ1-1	TGTGCCAGCAGCGTGCGCAGCGACACTGAAGCTTTCTTT	CASSVRSDTEAFF
NA	NA	12	TRBV7-9	TRBJ1-2	TGTGCCAGCACCCCATTGTACTATGGCTACACCTTC	CASTPLYYGYTF
NA	NA	14	TRBV28	TRBJ2-5	TGTGCCAGCAGCCTCGATGGGGGGAAAGAGACCCAGTACTTC	CASSLDGGKETQYF
NA	NA	11	TRBV7-9	TRBJ2-1	TGTGCCAGCAGCTTATTAGATGAGCAGTTCTTC	CASSLLDEQFF
few	NA	13	TRBV7-9	TRBJ2-7	TGTGCCAGCAGCTTAGCTGAGGGCTACGAGCAGTACTTC	CASSLAEGYEQYF
NA	NA	13	TRBV28	TRBJ2-3	TGTGCCAGCAGTCCAGGTGGTCCAGATACGCAGTATTTT	CASSPGGPDTQYF
NA	TRBD1	14	TRBV6-6	TRBJ1-5	TGTGCCAGTAACGGACAGGAGAGCAATCAGCCCCAGCATTTT	CASNGQESNQPQHF
few	TRBD2	16	TRBV18	TRBJ2-3	TGTGCCAGCTCCAGAACTAGCGGACCTCCCACAGATACGCAGTATTTT	CASSRTSGPPTDTQYF
NA	TRBD2	16	TRBV18	TRBJ2-1	TGTGCCAGCTCACCCCCGACTAGCCCTTCCTACAATGAGCAGTTCTTC	CASSPPTSPSYNEQFF
few	NA	15	TRBV9	TRBJ2-7	TGTGCCAGCAGCCCGAGCCTAGGCCAATCCTACGAGCAGTACTTC	CASSPSLGQSYEQYF
few	TRBD1	14	TRBV2	TRBJ2-3	TGTGCCAGCGACGGGACAGCCCCCACAGATACGCAGTATTTT	CASDGTAPTDTQYF
NA	TRBD1	15	TRBV30	TRBJ1-1	TGTGCCTGGAGACACACGGACAGGGCCCTCACTGAAGCTTTCTTT	CAWRHTDRALTEAFF
NA	TRBD1	15	TRBV5-1	TRBJ2-7	TGCGCCAGCAGCGAATTCGGACAGGTATCCTACGAGCAGTACTTC	CASSEFGQVSYEQYF
NA	NA	14	TRBV6-5	TRBJ2-7	TGTGCCAGCGCCTATAACAGGGGAGGCCACGAGCAGTACTTC	CASAYNRGGHEQYF
NA	TRBD1	17	TRBV4-1	TRBJ1-4	TGCGCCAGCAGCCAAGTAGGGACAGGGGGCCCTAATGAAAAACTGTTTTTT	CASSQVGTGGPNEKLFF
few	NA	12	TRBV29-1	TRBJ1-3	TGCAGCGCTAAGACAGAGCGAAACACCATATATTTT	CSAKTERNTIYF
few	NA	13	TRBV4-1	TRBJ1-2	TGCGCCAGCAGCCAACCAGGGATCTATGGCTACACCTTC	CASSQPGIYGYTF
NA	NA	15	TRBV18	TRBJ2-3	TGTGCCAGTAGTGGGACACAACATTACACAGATACGCAGTATTTT	CASSGTQHYTDTQYF
few	NA	11	TRBV28	TRBJ1-1	TGTGCCAGCAGTTCCACGGCGAGGGCTTTCTTT	CASSSTARAFF
few	NA	12	TRBV28	TRBJ2-7	TGTGCCAGCAGTCCCCCTACGGACGAGCAGTACTTC	CASSPPTDEQYF